The 26 T cell receptor beta chains listed next were all sequenced from one sample in a study of shared clonotypes between healthy human individuals. Clones were sequenced by immunoSEQ multiplex PCR, and TCRdb holds only the in-frame ones, with some missing. The table has about 1.5 million clones, roughly 95% seen once. The sequencing input was naive CD4+ T cells sorted from blood. Regarding subset: CD45RA+ positively selected. The source of these receptors is a man aged 25-45 years in good health.

The chain has TRBV18 and TRBJ2-1, with D possibly TRBD2 on 6 matching bases. V was clipped by 1 base and J by 9 bases, with 28 bases between them. Germline V lookup: CDR1 KGHSH, CDR2 LQKENI. The CDR3 sequence is 19 residues long. The chain's CDR3 is CASSPLPAGRTPTAGEQFF. The CDR3 bases are TGTGCCAGCTCACCACTTCCGGCAGGGAGGACCCCTACCGCGGGTGAGCAGTTCTTC.

The V call is TRBV2, the J call TRBJ2-1, with 10 bases aligning to TRBD2. The V gene's germline CDR1 is SNHLY and CDR2 FYNNEI. The junction had 8 bases not matched to a gene; V was cut back by 2 bases and J by 4 bases. The CDR3 sequence is 17 residues long. DNA of the CDR3: TGTGCCAGCAGTGAAACTTTAGTGGGACTAGCGTACAATGAGCAGTTCTTC. It specifies CASSETLVGLAYNEQFF.

With respect to this clone: Germline and junction disagree at one end, which may indicate a read error. Distinct nucleotide sequences in the sample also encode this CDR3. The chain recombines TRBV18 with TRBJ1-5; TRBD1 matches 7 bases. The CDR3 extends over 13 amino acids. Germline CDR1 is KGHSH and CDR2 is LQKENI. For the CDR3, the DNA is TGTGCCAGCTCGCCACAGGGGAATCAGCCCCAGCATTTT. Its protein is CASSPQGNQPQHF.

The chain carries TRBV5-6 and TRBJ2-7; unclear D gene. This CDR3 is 14 amino acids long. CDR1 is SGHDT, CDR2 YYEEEE, per germline. Trimming stripped 4 bases from V and 2 bases from J, with 13 bases between. DNA for the CDR3: TGTGCCAGCAGCCCCAGTTTTAGGCCCTACGAGCAGTACTTC. Its translation is CASSPSFRPYEQYF.

This clone appeared once. The chain has TRBV7-2 and TRBJ2-2; D gene unclear. In germline, CDR1 is SGHTA, CDR2 FQGNSA. V was cut by 3 bases and J by 2 bases, with 7 bases left in between. The CDR3 runs 14 residues. CDR3 nucleotide sequence: TGTGCCAGCAGCTTTAGGCGCAACACCGGGGAGCTGTTTTTT. Its translation: CASSFRRNTGELFF.

J is TRBJ2-1 and V is TRBV5-4; D uncertain. The CDR3 sequence is 13 residues long. CDR1 SGHNT and CDR2 YYREEE come from the germline V gene (reference sequence). V was trimmed by 0 bases and J by 7 bases, leaving 8 bases between them. CDR3 coding DNA: TGTGCCAGCAGCTTGGAGTTCGGGAATGAGCAGTTCTTC. Amino acid sequence: CASSLEFGNEQFF.

This chain connects TRBV13 to TRBJ2-1, with D perhaps matching TRBD2 (6 bases). Germline V gives CDR1 PRHDT, CDR2 FYEKMQ (reference sequence). The CDR3 is made up of 14 amino acids. V was cut by 5 bases and J by 2 bases, with 10 bases left in between. CDR3 nucleotides: TGTGCCAGCAGCCAGCGGACTACCTACAATGAGCAGTTCTTC. Encoded protein: CASSQRTTYNEQFF. Full variable domain (outside the CDR3, taken from reference TRBV13 and TRBJ2-1): AAGVIQSPRHLIKEKRETATLKCYPIPRHDTVYWYQQGPGQDPQFLISFYEKMQSDKGSIPDRFSAQQFSDYHSELNMSSLELGDSALYFCASSQRTTYNEQFFGPGTRLTVL.

The CDR3 DNA reads as TGTGCCAGCAGCTCCTTGGGACTAGCGTCGGATACGCAGTATTTT. As protein: CASSSLGLASDTQYF. The genes are TRBV11-3 and TRBJ2-3; 10 nucleotides align to TRBD2. Germline-derived CDR1 and CDR2 are SGHNT and YENEEA. V was pared by 4 bases and J by 6 bases, with 7 bases of the junction left unmatched. CDR3 length equals 15 residues.

The chain is built from TRBV9 and TRBJ2-2, with 7 bases aligning to TRBD2. The trim removed 2 bases at V and 4 bases at J, leaving 8 bases unmatched. This CDR3 region has 16 residues. Germline loops: CDR1 SGDLS, CDR2 YYNGEE. The CDR3 region is CASSVGGDPRTGELFF. CDR3 in DNA: TGTGCCAGCAGCGTGGGAGGGGACCCCCGCACCGGGGAGCTGTTTTTT.

V is TRBV15 and J is TRBJ1-1; 7 bases agree with TRBD1. CDR1 is LNHNV and CDR2 is YYDKDF in the germline V gene (reference sequence). After removal of 1 base from V and 2 bases from J, the junction contained 4 bases not matched to a gene. CDR3 size: 15 residues. The CDR3 region is CATSRGGTDNTEAFF. CDR3 sequence (DNA): TGTGCCACCAGCAGAGGAGGGACAGACAACACTGAAGCTTTCTTT.

CDR3 in amino acids: CASRPIQGNQETQYF. The CDR3 DNA follows: TGTGCCAGCAGACCAATACAGGGAAACCAAGAGACCCAGTACTTC. V is TRBV11-2 and J is TRBJ2-5; tentatively, D is TRBD1 (6 bases). Between the trimmed V and J ends, which lost 6 bases and 0 bases, there was a span of 14 bases. This CDR3 comprises 15 residues. Germline loops: CDR1 SGHAT, CDR2 FQNNGV.

This chain joins TRBV19 and TRBJ2-7; TRBD2 might be the D (6 bases). The CDR3 is made up of 15 amino acids. V was trimmed by 8 bases and J by 7 bases, leaving 24 bases between them. Germline loops: CDR1 LNHDA, CDR2 SQIVND (reference sequence). The CDR3 spells CASGPGSGGTGEQYF. Here the CDR3 DNA reads TGTGCCAGTGGGCCCGGCAGTGGGGGGACTGGAGAGCAGTACTTC.

The rearrangement uses TRBV29-1 and TRBJ1-3, with D uncertain. This CDR3 spans 12 amino acids. V was clipped by 8 bases and J by 0 bases, with 8 bases between them. From germline, CDR1 is SQVTM and CDR2 ANQGSEA. CDR3 protein: CSSKSSGNTIYF. The CDR3 coding sequence is TGCAGCTCGAAAAGCTCTGGAAACACCATATATTTT.

The chain recombines TRBV27 with TRBJ1-1, with 7 positions matching TRBD1. Looked up from germline, CDR1 is MNHEY and CDR2 is SMNVEV (reference sequence). J lost 1 base, V lost 5 bases, and 10 bases had no gene match. This CDR3 has 16 residues. The CDR3 coding sequence is TGTGCCAGCAGTCCCCTCGCGGGACAGAAGAACACTGAAGCTTTCTTT. Protein: CASSPLAGQKNTEAFF.

V and J are TRBV14 and TRBJ2-3, with unresolved D. The CDR3 is 15 residues long. The V end lost 0 bases, the J end lost 1 base, and 8 bases lay between the germline ends. The germline V gene has CDR1 SGHDN and CDR2 FVKESK. The CDR3 nucleotides read TGTGCCAGCAGCCAAGAGCGGTTGGGCACAGATACGCAGTATTTT. Translation: CASSQERLGTDTQYF.

CDR3 in amino acids: CASSLTTGVGYTF. CDR3 coding DNA: TGTGCCAGCAGTCTCACCACAGGGGTCGGCTACACCTTC. V usage is TRBV6-5 and J usage is TRBJ1-2; 7 bases line up with TRBD1. The V gene's germline CDR1 is MNHEY and CDR2 SVGAGI. V was clipped by 5 bases and J by 8 bases; unmatched bases: 8. This CDR3 comprises 13 residues.

The chain links TRBV6-1 to TRBJ2-2; D is undetermined. The length of the CDR3 is 16 residues. Germline CDR1 reads MNHNS; CDR2 reads SASEGT. Trimming left V 0 bases short and J 1 base short, with 9 bases between. The chain's CDR3 is CASSEAKAVNTGELFF. As DNA, the CDR3 is TGTGCCAGCAGTGAAGCGAAGGCGGTGAACACCGGGGAGCTGTTTTTT.

The chain uses TRBV9 and TRBJ2-7; 10 bases line up with TRBD1. This CDR3 is 16 amino acids long. Germline V gives CDR1 SGDLS, CDR2 YYNGEE. J lost 6 bases, V lost 0 bases, and 9 bases had no gene match. The CDR3 region has the DNA TGTGCCAGCAGCGTAGGATCGACAGGGGGCAGTTCCGAGCAGTACTTC. It translates to CASSVGSTGGSSEQYF. The full variable domain, in which reference TRBV9 and TRBJ2-7 provide the parts outside the CDR3, is DSGVTQTPKHLITATGQRVTLRCSPRSGDLSVYWYQQSLDQGLQFLIQYYNGEERAKGNILERFSAQQFPDLHSELNLSSLELGDSALYFCASSVGSTGGSSEQYFGPGTRLTVT.

This chain joins TRBV11-2 and TRBJ2-1; tentatively, D is TRBD1 (8 bases). CDR1 and CDR2 from the germline V gene are SGHAT and FQNNGV. V lost 2 bases, J lost 6 bases, and 17 bases lay in between. The CDR3 contains 16 residues. This CDR3 reads CASSLPRTGTINEQFF. CDR3 in DNA: TGTGCCAGCAGCTTACCCAGGACAGGGACTATCAATGAGCAGTTCTTC.

The CDR3 DNA reads as TGCGCCAGCAGCCAATTATCGGGACTAGCGGCATCCACCGGGGAGCTGTTTTTT. Translation: CASSQLSGLAASTGELFF. The chain links TRBV4-1 to TRBJ2-2; 11 bases match TRBD2. CDR1 MGHRA and CDR2 YSYEKL come from the germline V gene. This CDR3 has 18 residues. V was clipped by 2 bases and J by 4 bases; unmatched bases: 9.

This chain joins TRBV15 and TRBJ2-7; 9 positions agree with TRBD1. From germline, CDR1 is LNHNV and CDR2 YYDKDF (reference sequence). This CDR3 has 18 residues. Trimming took 3 bases from V and 2 from J; bases not matched to a gene: 14. The CDR3 region has the DNA TGTGCCACCAGCAGGGCGGGGTTTGGGACAGGGTCTCCCTACGAGCAGTACTTC. It codes for CATSRAGFGTGSPYEQYF.

The genes are TRBV6-1 and TRBJ1-1; D remains ambiguous. CDR1 and CDR2 (germline): MNHNS, SASEGT. V lost 6 bases and J lost 0, with 11 bases in between. The length of the CDR3 is 14 residues. CDR3 residues: CASSPGGVNTEAFF. Here the CDR3 DNA reads TGTGCCAGCAGCCCCGGCGGGGTGAACACTGAAGCTTTCTTT.

The chain couples TRBV20-1 to TRBJ1-2, with D unclear. Trimming shortened V by 4 bases and J by 6 bases, and 6 bases separated the two germline ends. Germline V gives CDR1 DFQATT, CDR2 SNEGSKA (reference sequence). The CDR3 sequence is 10 residues long. In nucleotides, the CDR3 is TGCAGTGCTATTCCTGATGGCTACACCTTC. It codes for CSAIPDGYTF.

The CDR3 is CASSLLWTASLGEQYF. CDR3 bases: TGTGCCAGCAGCTTACTTTGGACCGCCTCTCTCGGCGAGCAGTACTTC. V is TRBV11-2 and J is TRBJ2-7; D ambiguous. Germline CDR1 and CDR2: SGHAT and FQNNGV. The length of the CDR3 is 16 residues. Trimming took off 2 bases at V and 6 bases at J, with 20 bases between the two ends.

The chain combines TRBV5-4 with TRBJ1-2; tentatively, D is TRBD1 (6 bases). Deletions cut 0 bases from V and 3 bases from J, with 9 bases between. The germline CDR1 and CDR2 sequences are SGHNT and YYREEE (reference sequence). The CDR3 covers 14 residues. The CDR3 loop reads CASSLAGGDYGYTF. CDR3 bases: TGTGCCAGCAGCTTGGCGGGGGGCGACTATGGCTACACCTTC.

The genes are TRBV5-6 and TRBJ1-2; tentatively, D is TRBD1 (6 bases). CDR3 length: 15 residues. V was pared by 2 bases and J by 8 bases, with 19 bases between. Germline CDR1 and CDR2: SGHDT and YYEEEE. DNA of the CDR3: TGTGCCAGCAGCTTTGGTCACAGGGACGTAGACGGCTACACCTTC. It codes for CASSFGHRDVDGYTF. Full variable domain (outside the CDR3, taken from reference TRBV5-6 and TRBJ1-2): DAGVTQSPTHLIKTRGQQVTLRCSPKSGHDTVSWYQQALGQGPQFIFQYYEEEERQRGNFPDRFSGHQFPNYSSELNVNALLLGDSALYLCASSFGHRDVDGYTFGSGTRLTVV.